A selection of T cell receptor beta chains follows, all from one sample in a study of blood T cells in healthy people across ages. Via MiXCR, TCRdb re-called the 5' RACE reads, giving one row per CDR3 protein. The profile shows roughly 680,000 distinct CDR3 sequences, approximately 21% of them singletons. The sequenced sample consisted of blood. All receptors derive from a man in his 70s in good health. The CDR3 runs from the conserved cysteine through the conserved F or W. A D gene is named only where the DNA matches it firmly. Part of the rows lack a size; the others show once, few, many or a class for expanded clones.

j_gene,v_gene,d_gene,abundance,CDR3aa,CDR3nt
TRBJ2-7,TRBV20-1,TRBD2,few,CSARDRLAGAGEQYF,TGCAGTGCTAGAGATAGACTAGCGGGAGCTGGGGAGCAGTACTTC
TRBJ2-7,TRBV28,.,few,CASSSVPGGDYEQYF,TGTGCCAGCAGTTCCGTGCCCGGGGGAGACTACGAGCAGTACTTC
TRBJ2-1,TRBV28,.,.,CASSLPLRVRNEQFF,TGTGCCAGCAGTTTACCCCTCCGTGTACGGAATGAGCAGTTCTTC
TRBJ1-1,TRBV29-1,.,.,CSVGIMGPSAFF,TGCAGCGTTGGGATTATGGGCCCGTCAGCTTTCTTT
TRBJ2-1,TRBV29-1,.,.,CSVIRDLSYNEQFF,TGCAGCGTTATCCGGGACCTCTCCTACAATGAGCAGTTCTTC
TRBJ1-1,TRBV20-1,.,.,CGARDTSPNTEAFF,TGCGGTGCTAGAGATACATCCCCAAACACTGAAGCTTTCTTT
TRBJ2-3,TRBV7-2,TRBD2,many,CASSPTSGRSTDTQYF,TGTGCCAGCAGCCCGACTAGCGGGAGGAGCACAGATACGCAGTATTTT
TRBJ2-1,TRBV7-9,.,.,CASSPQTPRRFF,TGTGCCAGCAGCCCACAAACTCCAAGGCGGTTCTTC
TRBJ1-1,TRBV5-1,.,.,CASSSIRGNTEAFF,TGCGCCAGCAGCTCTATAAGGGGGAACACTGAAGCTTTCTTT
TRBJ1-5,TRBV12-3/TRBV12-4,.,.,CASSFGGAGNQTQHF,TGTGCCAGCAGTTTTGGAGGGGCTGGTAATCAGACCCAGCATTTT
TRBJ1-5,TRBV28,.,few,CASRSPNREVVQPQHF,TGTGCCAGCAGATCACCCAATAGAGAGGTAGTCCAGCCCCAGCATTTT
TRBJ2-3,TRBV9,TRBD2,few,CASSTIAGGPGDTQYF,TGTGCCAGCAGCACCATAGCGGGAGGGCCAGGAGATACGCAGTATTTT
TRBJ2-5,TRBV5-1,TRBD2,.,CASENVAGGTQYF,TGCGCCAGCGAAAACGTAGCGGGTGGGACCCAGTACTTC
TRBJ1-4,TRBV7-6,.,.,CASSLTPGDPSTTNEKLFF,TGTGCCAGCAGCTTAACCCCAGGGGACCCCTCAACAACTAATGAAAAACTGTTTTTT
TRBJ2-1,TRBV6-5,.,few,CASSYDRLLDEQFF,TGTGCCAGCAGTTACGATCGTCTTTTGGATGAGCAGTTCTTC
TRBJ2-7,TRBV5-1,.,.,CASSFSTGYYEQYF,TGCGCCAGCAGCTTTTCAACAGGGTACTACGAGCAGTACTTC
TRBJ2-7,TRBV28,.,.,CAKNLRGGRYEQYF,TGTGCCAAAAACCTCAGGGGAGGGAGGTACGAGCAGTACTTC
TRBJ2-1,TRBV5-1,TRBD1,few,CASSPDRTSYNEQFF,TGCGCCAGCAGCCCGGACAGGACATCATACAATGAGCAGTTCTTC
TRBJ2-4,TRBV20-1,.,few,CSATGRDRAKNIQYF,TGCAGTGCTACAGGGCGGGACCGAGCCAAAAACATTCAGTACTTC
TRBJ2-7,TRBV15,.,few,CATSRGLEQYF,TGTGCCACCAGCAGAGGTCTCGAGCAGTACTTC
TRBJ2-2,TRBV28,TRBD2,.,CASGSSGRTGELFF,TGTGCCAGCGGCTCTAGCGGGAGGACCGGGGAGCTGTTTTTT
TRBJ2-1,TRBV12-3/TRBV12-4,.,.,CASRTDNEQFF,TGTGCCAGCAGAACAGACAATGAGCAGTTCTTC
TRBJ2-1,TRBV3-1,.,few,CASSHSASNEQFF,TGTGCCAGCAGCCATTCTGCATCTAATGAGCAGTTCTTC
TRBJ2-2,TRBV5-6,.,few,CASSFIGTGELFF,TGTGCCAGCAGCTTTATTGGGACCGGGGAGCTGTTTTTT
TRBJ2-3,TRBV5-8,TRBD1,few,CASSLEGGNTDTQYF,TGTGCCAGCAGCTTGGAAGGGGGCAACACAGATACGCAGTATTTT
TRBJ2-7,TRBV10-3,.,.,CATGTSSYEQYF,TGTGCCACCGGGACGAGCTCCTACGAGCAGTACTTC
TRBJ2-3,TRBV10-3,.,many,CAISGSRDPTDTQYF,TGTGCCATCAGTGGGTCGCGGGACCCCACAGATACGCAGTATTTT
TRBJ2-3,TRBV9,.,.,CASSGGGRVTADAQYF,TGTGCCAGCAGCGGGGGAGGCAGGGTAACCGCAGATGCGCAGTATTTT
TRBJ2-7,TRBV12-3/TRBV12-4,.,few,CASSSPLYEQYF,TGTGCCAGCAGCTCACCCCTCTACGAGCAGTACTTC
TRBJ2-1,TRBV9,TRBD2,.,CASSGPRDRGGTISYNEQFF,TGTGCCAGCAGCGGGCCCAGGGACCGCGGGGGTACCATCTCCTACAATGAGCAGTTCTTC
TRBJ2-3,TRBV27,.,.,CASSLAGSTQYF,TGTGCCAGCAGTTTAGCTGGATCGACGCAGTATTTT
TRBJ2-2,TRBV25-1,TRBD2,.,CASSEVSGHSNTGELFF,TGTGCCAGCAGTGAGGTTAGCGGGCACTCGAACACCGGGGAGCTGTTTTTT
TRBJ1-5,TRBV18,TRBD1,few,CASSPGTEYSNQPQHF,TGTGCCAGCTCACCGGGGACAGAATATAGCAATCAGCCCCAGCATTTT
TRBJ2-7,TRBV5-1,.,.,CASSLVYNAGTGVYEQYF,TGCGCCAGCAGCTTGGTATATAATGCGGGAACTGGGGTCTACGAGCAGTACTTC
TRBJ2-1,TRBV3-1,TRBD2,few,CASSLGLAGPNEQFF,TGTGCCAGCAGCCTCGGACTAGCGGGCCCCAATGAGCAGTTCTTC
TRBJ1-6,TRBV6-2/TRBV6-3,.,.,CASSYSSGGGSPLHF,TGTGCCAGCAGTTACTCTTCAGGCGGTGGTTCACCCCTCCACTTT
TRBJ1-2,TRBV9,.,.,CASSVGGEPYGYTF,TGTGCCAGCAGCGTAGGGGGGGAACCCTATGGCTACACCTTC
TRBJ1-4,TRBV5-1,.,few,CASSLVGEAVEKLFF,TGCGCCAGCAGCTTGGTAGGAGAGGCGGTGGAAAAACTGTTTTTT
TRBJ2-1,TRBV28,TRBD2,.,CASSLLGLAGNEQFF,TGTGCCAGCAGTTTACTAGGACTAGCGGGGAATGAGCAGTTCTTC
TRBJ1-2,TRBV29-1,.,.,CSVDAGQRGYTF,TGCAGCGTTGATGCAGGGCAGCGAGGCTACACCTTC
TRBJ2-3,TRBV7-2,.,few,CASSLDGSRTDTQYF,TGTGCCAGCAGCTTAGACGGGAGCCGCACAGATACGCAGTATTTT
TRBJ2-1,TRBV5-1,.,.,CASSYGGEFYNEQFF,TGCGCCAGCAGCTATGGCGGGGAGTTCTACAATGAGCAGTTCTTC